The entry below describes one TCR beta chain. J was trimmed by 9 bases and V by 7 bases; bases with no gene match: 23. The CDR3 runs 17 residues. CDR1 SGHRS and CDR2 YFSETQ come from the germline V gene. The data were obtained in a study of blood T cell repertoires in COVID-19. In the study overall: Material from acute and convalescent COVID-19 was sourced from the United States, Italy and Spain.

This table comes from immunoSEQ multiplex PCR, and its TCRdb copy is limited to in-frame clones, with some not included. The table records roughly 180,000 clones, over 70% of them present only once. The sample taken for sequencing was PBMCs or T cells enriched from blood (not recorded which). J is TRBJ2-7 and V is TRBV5-1; 9 bases match TRBD2. This TCR was sampled from a middle-aged woman with acute COVID-19. DNA of the CDR3: TGCGCCAGCCGCCGTGCAGAGACTAGCGGAGCCGAGGGGCCGCAGTACTTC. Amino acid sequence: CASRRAETSGAEGPQYF. Complete variable domain (other parts from reference TRBV5-1 and TRBJ2-7): KAGVTQTPRYLIKTRGQQVTLSCSPISGHRSVSWYQQTPGQGLQFLFEYFSETQRNKGNFPGRFSGRQFSNSRSEMNVSTLELGDSALYLCASRRAETSGAEGPQYFGPGTRLTVT.